This entry is about one T cell receptor (beta chain). V was pared by 0 bases and J by 3 bases, with 16 bases between. The CDR3 is 17 amino acids. Germline CDR1 is SGHRS and CDR2 is YFSETQ. The data were taken from a study of shared T cell receptors in the human thymus. TCRdb keeps only in-frame clones here, not all; method: immunoSEQ multiplex PCR. The sample includes about 660,000 clones, approximately 90% seen only once; the top ten take 0.0095% to 0.012%. The same sample was also used in a study of human thymus T cells. In that study: Having surgery to correct congenital heart defects, healthy Finnish infants acted as the donors. The source of the thymus tissue was resections taken during corrective heart surgery. Blood and thymic repertoires both appeared biased in V and J gene usage. Unrelated individuals had highly overlapping thymic repertoires, as reported in related research.

V is TRBV5-1 and J is TRBJ2-1, with a possible D match to TRBD1 (8 bases). The sample was thymocytes. The receptor comes from a boy under three years old with a congenital heart defect. The CDR3 DNA reads as TGCGCCAGCAGCTTGGCCGGGGGGACAGGACACTACAATGAGCAGTTCTTC. Residues: CASSLAGGTGHYNEQFF.